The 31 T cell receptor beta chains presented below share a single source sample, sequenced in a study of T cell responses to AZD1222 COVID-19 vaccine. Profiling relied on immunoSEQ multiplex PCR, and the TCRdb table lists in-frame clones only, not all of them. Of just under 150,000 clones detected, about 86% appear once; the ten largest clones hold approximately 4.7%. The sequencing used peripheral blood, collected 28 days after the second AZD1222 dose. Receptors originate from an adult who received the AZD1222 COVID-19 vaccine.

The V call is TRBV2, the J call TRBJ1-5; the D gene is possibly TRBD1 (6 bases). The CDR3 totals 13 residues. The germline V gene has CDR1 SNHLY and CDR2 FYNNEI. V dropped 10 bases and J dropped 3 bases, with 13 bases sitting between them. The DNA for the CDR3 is TGTGCCACCCACAGGGAGGTCAATCAGCCCCAGCATTTT. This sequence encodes CATHREVNQPQHF.

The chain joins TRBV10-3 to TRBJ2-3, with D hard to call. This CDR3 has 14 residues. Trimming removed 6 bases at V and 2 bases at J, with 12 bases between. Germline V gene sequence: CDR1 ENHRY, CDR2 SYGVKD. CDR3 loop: CAISGQSTTDTQYF. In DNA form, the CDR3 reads TGTGCCATCAGCGGGCAATCGACCACAGATACGCAGTATTTT.

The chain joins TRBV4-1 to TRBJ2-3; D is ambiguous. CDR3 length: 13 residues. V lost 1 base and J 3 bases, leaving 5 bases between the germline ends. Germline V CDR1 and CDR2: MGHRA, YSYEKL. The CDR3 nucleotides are TGCGCCAGCAGCCAAGCGGAAACAGATACGCAGTATTTT. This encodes CASSQAETDTQYF.

CDR3 nucleotides: TGTGCCAGCTCACCGCGGGGCAGTACCTACGAGCAGTACTTC. This gives the protein CASSPRGSTYEQYF. This sequence joins TRBV18 and TRBJ2-7; the D gene is possibly TRBD2 (6 bases). Germline V gene lookup returns CDR1 KGHSH and CDR2 LQKENI. V lost 3 bases, J lost 2 bases, and 11 bases lay in between. The CDR3 covers 14 residues.

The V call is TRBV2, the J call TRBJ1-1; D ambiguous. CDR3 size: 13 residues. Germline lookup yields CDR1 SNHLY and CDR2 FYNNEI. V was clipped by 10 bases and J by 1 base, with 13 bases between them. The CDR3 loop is CATYREGNTEAFF. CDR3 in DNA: TGTGCCACTTATAGGGAAGGGAACACTGAAGCTTTCTTT.

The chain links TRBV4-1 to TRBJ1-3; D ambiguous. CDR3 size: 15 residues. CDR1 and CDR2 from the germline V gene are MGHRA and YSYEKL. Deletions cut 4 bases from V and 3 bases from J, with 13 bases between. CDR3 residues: CASSLLGIFGNTIYF. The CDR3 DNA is TGCGCCAGCAGCCTGCTGGGTATTTTTGGAAACACCATATATTTT.

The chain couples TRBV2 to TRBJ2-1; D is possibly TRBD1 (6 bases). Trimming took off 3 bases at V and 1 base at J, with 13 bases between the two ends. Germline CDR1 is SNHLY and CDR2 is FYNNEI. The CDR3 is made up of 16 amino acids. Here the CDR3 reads CASSDPDRMSYNEQFF. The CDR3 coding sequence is TGTGCCAGCAGTGACCCTGACAGGATGTCCTACAATGAGCAGTTCTTC.

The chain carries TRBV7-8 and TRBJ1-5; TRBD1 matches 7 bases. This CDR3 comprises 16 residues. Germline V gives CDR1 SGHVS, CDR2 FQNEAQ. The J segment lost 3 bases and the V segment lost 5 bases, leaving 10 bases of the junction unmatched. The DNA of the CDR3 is TGTGCCAGCAGCCCCCTGGGGCAGGGGGACAATCAGCCCCAGCATTTT. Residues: CASSPLGQGDNQPQHF.

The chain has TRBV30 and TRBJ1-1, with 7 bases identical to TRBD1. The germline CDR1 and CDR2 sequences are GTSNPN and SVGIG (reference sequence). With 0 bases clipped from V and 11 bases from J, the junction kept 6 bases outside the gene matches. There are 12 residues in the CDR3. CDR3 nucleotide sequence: TGTGCCTGGAGTGTGGTTACAGGGGTGGCTTTCTTT. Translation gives CAWSVVTGVAFF. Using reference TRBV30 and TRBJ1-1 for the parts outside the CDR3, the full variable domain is SQTIHQWPATLVQPVGSPLSLECTVEGTSNPNLYWYRQAAGRGLQLLFYSVGIGQISSEVPQNLSASRPQDRQFILSSKKLLLSDSGFYLCAWSVVTGVAFFGQGTRLTVV.

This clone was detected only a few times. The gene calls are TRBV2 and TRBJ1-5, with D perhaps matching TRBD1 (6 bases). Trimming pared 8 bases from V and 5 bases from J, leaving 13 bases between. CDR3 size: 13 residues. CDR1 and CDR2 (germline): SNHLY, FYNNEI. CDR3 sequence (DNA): TGTGCCAGCGCCAGGGGAAGGGATCAGCCCCAGCATTTT. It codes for CASARGRDQPQHF. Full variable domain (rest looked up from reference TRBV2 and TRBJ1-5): EPEVTQTPSHQVTQMGQEVILRCVPISNHLYFYWYRQILGQKVEFLVSFYNNEISEKSEIFDDQFSVERPDGSNFTLKIRSTKLEDSAMYFCASARGRDQPQHFGDGTRLSIL.

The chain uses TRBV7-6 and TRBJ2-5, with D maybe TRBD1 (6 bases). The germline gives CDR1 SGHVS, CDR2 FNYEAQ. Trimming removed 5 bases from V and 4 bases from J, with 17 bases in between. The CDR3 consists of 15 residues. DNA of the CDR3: TGTGCCAGCAGCCCTACGACAGGCTTGGCAGAGACCCAGTACTTC. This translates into CASSPTTGLAETQYF.

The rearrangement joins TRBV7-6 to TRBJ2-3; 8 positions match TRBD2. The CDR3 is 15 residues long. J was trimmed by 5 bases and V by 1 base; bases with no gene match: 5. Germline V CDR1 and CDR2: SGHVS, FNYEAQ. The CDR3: CASSLGGAGVDTQYF. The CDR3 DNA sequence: TGTGCCAGCAGCTTAGGTGGAGCGGGGGTAGATACGCAGTATTTT.

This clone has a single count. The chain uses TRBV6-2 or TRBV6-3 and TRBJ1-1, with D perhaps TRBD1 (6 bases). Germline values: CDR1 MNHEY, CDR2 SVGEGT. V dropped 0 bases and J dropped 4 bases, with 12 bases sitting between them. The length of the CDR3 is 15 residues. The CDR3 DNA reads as TGTGCCAGCAGTTACTCGATCGTAGGGGGCACTGAAGCTTTCTTT. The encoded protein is CASSYSIVGGTEAFF.

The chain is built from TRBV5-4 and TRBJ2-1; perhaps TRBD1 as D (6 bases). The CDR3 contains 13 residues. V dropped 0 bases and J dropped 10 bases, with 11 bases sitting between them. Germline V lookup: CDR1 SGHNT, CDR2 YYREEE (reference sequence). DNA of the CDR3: TGTGCCAGCAGCTTGGTGGGGGCAAGGGAGCAGTTCTTC. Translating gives CASSLVGAREQFF.

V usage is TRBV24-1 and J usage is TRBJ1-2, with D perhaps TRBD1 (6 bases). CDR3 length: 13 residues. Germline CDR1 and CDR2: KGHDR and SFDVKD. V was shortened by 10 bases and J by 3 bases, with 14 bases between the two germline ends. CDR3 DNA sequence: TGTGCCACTTCGTCGGGGGCCGACTATGGCTACACCTTC. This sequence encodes CATSSGADYGYTF.

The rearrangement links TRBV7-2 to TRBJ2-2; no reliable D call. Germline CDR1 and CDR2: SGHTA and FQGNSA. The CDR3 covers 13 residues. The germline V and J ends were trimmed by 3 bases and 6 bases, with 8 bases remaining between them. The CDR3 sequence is CASSLRQSGELFF. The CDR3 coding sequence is TGTGCCAGCAGCTTGCGACAATCCGGGGAGCTGTTTTTT.

CDR3 nucleotides: TGTGCCAGCAGCCCTAGTTCAGATACGCAGTATTTT. Translating gives CASSPSSDTQYF. The chain recombines TRBV5-6 with TRBJ2-3; no reliable D call. The CDR3 spans 12 residues. CDR1 SGHDT and CDR2 YYEEEE come from the germline V gene. Trimming cost V 4 bases and J 4 bases, with 7 bases left between them.

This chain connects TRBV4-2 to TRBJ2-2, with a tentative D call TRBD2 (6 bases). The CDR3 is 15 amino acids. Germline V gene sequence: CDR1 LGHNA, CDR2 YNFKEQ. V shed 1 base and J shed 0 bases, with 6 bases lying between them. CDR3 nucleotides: TGTGCCAGCAGCCAAGGGGGGGCGAACACCGGGGAGCTGTTTTTT. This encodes CASSQGGANTGELFF.

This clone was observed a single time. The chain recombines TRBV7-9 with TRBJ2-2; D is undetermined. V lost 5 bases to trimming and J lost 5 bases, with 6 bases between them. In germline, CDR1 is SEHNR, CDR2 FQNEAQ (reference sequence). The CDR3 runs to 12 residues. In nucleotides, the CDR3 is TGTGCCAGCAGCAAAACTACCGGGGAGCTGTTTTTT. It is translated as CASSKTTGELFF.

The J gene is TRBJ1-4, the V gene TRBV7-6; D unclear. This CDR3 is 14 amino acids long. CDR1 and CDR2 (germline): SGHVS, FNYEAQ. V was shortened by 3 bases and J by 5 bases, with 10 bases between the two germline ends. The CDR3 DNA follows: TGTGCCAGCAGCTTCGGTGGACCGAATGAAAAACTGTTTTTT. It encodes CASSFGGPNEKLFF.

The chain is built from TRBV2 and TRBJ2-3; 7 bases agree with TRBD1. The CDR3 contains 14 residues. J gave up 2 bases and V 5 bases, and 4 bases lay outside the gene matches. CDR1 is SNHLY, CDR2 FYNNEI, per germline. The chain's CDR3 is CASSSTGTTDTQYF. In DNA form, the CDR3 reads TGTGCCAGCAGTTCGACAGGGACCACAGATACGCAGTATTTT.

The CDR3 loop reads CASPRGGQDNTGELFF. Written as DNA, the CDR3 is TGTGCCAGCCCCCGGGGGGGACAGGACAACACCGGGGAGCTGTTTTTT. The chain links TRBV21-1 to TRBJ2-2. TRBV21-1 is assigned pseudogene status. The CDR3 spans 16 residues.

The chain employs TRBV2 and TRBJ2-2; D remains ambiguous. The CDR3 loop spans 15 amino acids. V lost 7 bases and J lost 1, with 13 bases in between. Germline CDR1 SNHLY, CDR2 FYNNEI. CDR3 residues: CASNPAIGNTGELFF. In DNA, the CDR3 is TGTGCCAGCAACCCGGCGATCGGGAACACCGGGGAGCTGTTTTTT. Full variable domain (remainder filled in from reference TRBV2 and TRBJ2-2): EPEVTQTPSHQVTQMGQEVILRCVPISNHLYFYWYRQILGQKVEFLVSFYNNEISEKSEIFDDQFSVERPDGSNFTLKIRSTKLEDSAMYFCASNPAIGNTGELFFGEGSRLTVL.

As DNA, the CDR3 is TGTGCCAGCAGTGAAGCAGCTTATAGCAATCAGCCCCAGCATTTT. It codes for CASSEAAYSNQPQHF. The rearrangement joins TRBV6-1 to TRBJ1-5, with D uncertain. This CDR3 is built from 15 residues. Germline V gives CDR1 MNHNS, CDR2 SASEGT. Trimming took off 0 bases at V and 0 bases at J, with 6 bases between the two ends.

This CDR3 is CASSLVPLGTGLQETQYF. Written as DNA, the CDR3 is TGTGCCAGCAGCTTAGTCCCTCTCGGGACAGGTCTGCAAGAGACCCAGTACTTC. This chain joins TRBV11-2 and TRBJ2-5, with 8 bases matching TRBD1. J was trimmed by 2 bases and V by 1 base; bases with no gene match: 12. CDR3 length equals 18 residues. Germline CDR1 is SGHAT and CDR2 is FQNNGV.

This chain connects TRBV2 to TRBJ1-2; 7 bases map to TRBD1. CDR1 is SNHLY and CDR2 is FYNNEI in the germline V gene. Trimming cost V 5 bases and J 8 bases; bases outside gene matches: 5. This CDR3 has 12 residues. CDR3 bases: TGTGCCAGCAGTCCCGGGACAGAGGGCTACACCTTC. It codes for CASSPGTEGYTF.

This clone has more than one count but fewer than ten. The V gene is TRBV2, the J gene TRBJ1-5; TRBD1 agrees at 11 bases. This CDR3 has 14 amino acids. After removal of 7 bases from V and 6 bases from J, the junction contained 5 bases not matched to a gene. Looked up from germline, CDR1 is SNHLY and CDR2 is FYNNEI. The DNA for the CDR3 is TGTGCCAGCACCGGCGGGACAGGGGGTCAGCCCCAGCATTTT. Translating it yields CASTGGTGGQPQHF.

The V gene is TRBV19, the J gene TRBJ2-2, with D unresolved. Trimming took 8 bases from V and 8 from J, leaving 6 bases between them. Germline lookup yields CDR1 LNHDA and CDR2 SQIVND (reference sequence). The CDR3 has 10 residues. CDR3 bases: TGTGCCAGTTTTGGAGGGGAGCTGTTTTTT. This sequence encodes CASFGGELFF.

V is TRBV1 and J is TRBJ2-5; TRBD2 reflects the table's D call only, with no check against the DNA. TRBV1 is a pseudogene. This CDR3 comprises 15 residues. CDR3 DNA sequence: TGCACCAGCAGCCGGAGTGGTGGGAGGGGAGAGACCCAGTACTTC. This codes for CTSSRSGGRGETQYF.

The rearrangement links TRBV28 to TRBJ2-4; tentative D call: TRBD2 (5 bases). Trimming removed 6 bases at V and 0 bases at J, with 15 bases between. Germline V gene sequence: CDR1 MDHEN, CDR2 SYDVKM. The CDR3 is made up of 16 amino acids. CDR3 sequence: CASRPPEGLAKNIQYF. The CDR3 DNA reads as TGTGCCAGCAGACCTCCCGAGGGCCTAGCCAAAAACATTCAGTACTTC.

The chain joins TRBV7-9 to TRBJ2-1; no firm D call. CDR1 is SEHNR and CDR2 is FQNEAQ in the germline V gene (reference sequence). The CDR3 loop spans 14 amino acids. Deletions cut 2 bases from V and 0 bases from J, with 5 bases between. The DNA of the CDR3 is TGTGCCAGCAGCTTATCCGGCTCCTACAATGAGCAGTTCTTC. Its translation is CASSLSGSYNEQFF. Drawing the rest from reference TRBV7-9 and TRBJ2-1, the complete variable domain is DTGVSQNPRHKITKRGQNVTFRCDPISEHNRLYWYRQTLGQGPEFLTYFQNEAQLEKSRLLSDRFSAERPKGSFSTLEIQRTEQGDSAMYLCASSLSGSYNEQFFGPGTRLTVL.